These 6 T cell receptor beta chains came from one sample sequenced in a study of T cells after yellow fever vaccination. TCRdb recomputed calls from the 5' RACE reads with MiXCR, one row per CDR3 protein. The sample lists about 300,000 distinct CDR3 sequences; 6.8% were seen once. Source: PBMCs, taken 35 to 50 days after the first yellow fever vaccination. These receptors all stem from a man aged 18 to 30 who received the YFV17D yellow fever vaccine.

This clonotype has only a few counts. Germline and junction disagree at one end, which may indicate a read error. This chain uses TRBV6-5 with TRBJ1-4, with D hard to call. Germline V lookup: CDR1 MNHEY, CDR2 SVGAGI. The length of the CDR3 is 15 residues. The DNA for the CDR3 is TGTGCCAGCAGTTACTCGGCCCTCCCTAATAAAAAACTGTTTTTT. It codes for CASSYSALPNKKLFF.

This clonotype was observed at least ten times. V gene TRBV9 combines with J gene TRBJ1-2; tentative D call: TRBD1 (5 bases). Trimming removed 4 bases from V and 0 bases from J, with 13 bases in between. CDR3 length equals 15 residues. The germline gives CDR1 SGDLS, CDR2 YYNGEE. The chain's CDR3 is CASSRQGRANYGYTF. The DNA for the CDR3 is TGTGCCAGCAGCCGCCAGGGCAGGGCTAACTATGGCTACACCTTC.

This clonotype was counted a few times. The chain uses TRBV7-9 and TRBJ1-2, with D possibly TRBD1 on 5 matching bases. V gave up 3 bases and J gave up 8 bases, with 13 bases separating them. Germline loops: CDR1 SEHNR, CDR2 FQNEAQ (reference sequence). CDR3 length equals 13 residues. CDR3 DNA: TGTGCCAGCAGCTTGGGTAACCAGGGAGGCTACACCTTC. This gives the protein CASSLGNQGGYTF.

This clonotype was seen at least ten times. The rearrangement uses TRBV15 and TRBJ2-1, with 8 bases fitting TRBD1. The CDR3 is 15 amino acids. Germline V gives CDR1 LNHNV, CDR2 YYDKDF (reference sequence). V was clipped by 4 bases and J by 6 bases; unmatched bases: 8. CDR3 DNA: TGTGCCACCAGCACAACGAGACAGGGGATCAATGAGCAGTTCTTC. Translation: CATSTTRQGINEQFF.

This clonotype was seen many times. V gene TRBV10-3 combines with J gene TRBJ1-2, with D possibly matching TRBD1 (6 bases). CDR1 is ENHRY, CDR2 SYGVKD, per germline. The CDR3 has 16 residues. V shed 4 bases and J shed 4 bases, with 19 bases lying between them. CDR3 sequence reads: CAISASGGRELYGYTF. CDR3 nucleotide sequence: TGTGCCATCAGTGCCTCCGGGGGGCGAGAGCTCTATGGCTACACCTTC.

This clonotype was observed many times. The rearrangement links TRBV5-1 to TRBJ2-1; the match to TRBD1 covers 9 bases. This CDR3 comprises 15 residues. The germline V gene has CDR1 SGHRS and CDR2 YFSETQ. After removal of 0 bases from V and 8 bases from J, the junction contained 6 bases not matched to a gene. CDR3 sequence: CASSLGTGELYEQFF. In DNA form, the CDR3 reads TGCGCCAGCAGCTTGGGGACAGGGGAACTCTATGAGCAGTTCTTC. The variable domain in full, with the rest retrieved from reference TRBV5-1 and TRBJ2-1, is KAGVTQTPRYLIKTRGQQVTLSCSPISGHRSVSWYQQTPGQGLQFLFEYFSETQRNKGNFPGRFSGRQFSNSRSEMNVSTLELGDSALYLCASSLGTGELYEQFFGPGTRLTVL.